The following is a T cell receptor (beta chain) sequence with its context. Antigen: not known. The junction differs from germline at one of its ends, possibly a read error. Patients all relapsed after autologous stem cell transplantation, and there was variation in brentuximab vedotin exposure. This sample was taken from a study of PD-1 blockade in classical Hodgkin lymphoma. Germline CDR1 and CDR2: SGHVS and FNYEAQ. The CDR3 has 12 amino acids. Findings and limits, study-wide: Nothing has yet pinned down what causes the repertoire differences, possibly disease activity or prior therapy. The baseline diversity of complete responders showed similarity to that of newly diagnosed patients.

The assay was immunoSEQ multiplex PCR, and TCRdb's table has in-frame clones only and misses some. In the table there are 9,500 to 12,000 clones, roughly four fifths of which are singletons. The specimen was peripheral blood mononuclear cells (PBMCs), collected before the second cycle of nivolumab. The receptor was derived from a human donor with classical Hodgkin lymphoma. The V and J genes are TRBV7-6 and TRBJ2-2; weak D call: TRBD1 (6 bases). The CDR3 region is CASSLDRGGLFF. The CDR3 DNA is TGTGCCAGCAGCCTGGACAGAGGGGGGCTGTTTTTT. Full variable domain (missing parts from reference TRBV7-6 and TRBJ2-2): GAGVSQSPRYKVTKRGQDVALRCDPISGHVSLYWYRQALGQGPEFLTYFNYEAQQDKSGLPNDRFSAERPEGSISTLTIQRTEQRDSAMYRCASSLDRGGLFFGEGSRLTVL.